This T cell receptor (beta chain) was obtained from a study of blood T cells in healthy people across ages. Findings and limits, study-wide: Per million T cells, TCR beta diversity dropped about linearly as age rose.

Germline V lookup: CDR1 SNHLY, CDR2 FYNNEI. Trimming cost V 2 bases and J 17 bases, with 16 bases left between them. The CDR3 has 13 residues. Combining a sample-barcoded 5' primer with a J-beta primer mix, a second PCR ran for roughly 6 to 11 cycles. TCRdb reanalysed the 5' RACE reads using MiXCR and keeps one entry per CDR3 protein. The data show approximately 2,000,000 distinct CDR3 sequences, around 42% seen once. Notes on this clonotype: Antigen: not known.

Isolation per sample recovered at least 7 million PBMCs. This receptor was taken from a human donor in good health. The sequenced material came from blood. The gene calls are TRBV2 and TRBJ1-6; a weak D match, TRBD1 (5 bases). The DNA for the CDR3 is TGTGCCAGCAGTGAAATCCTGGCAGGGCCCATCCACTTT. It specifies CASSEILAGPIHF.